What follows are 29 T cell receptor beta chains derived from one specimen sequenced in a study of response to subunit inactivated influenza vaccine. TCRdb called the RT-PCR reads again in MiXCR, with one record for every CDR3 protein. The data show 550,000 to 600,000 distinct CDR3 sequences, with approximately 10% seen just once and roughly 10% held by the top ten. The source was PBMCs from blood, collected on the day of vaccination. The origin of the receptors is a man between 50 and 59 years old who received an inactivated influenza vaccine.

The rearrangement links TRBV18 to TRBJ2-5; 10 nucleotides agree with TRBD2. The germline V gene has CDR1 KGHSH and CDR2 LQKENI. The junction had 8 bases not matched to a gene; V was cut back by 3 bases and J by 4 bases. This CDR3 region has 16 residues. CDR3 bases: TGTGCCAGCTCACCTATCCTAGCGGGAGAGGCAGAGACCCAGTACTTC. The encoded protein is CASSPILAGEAETQYF. Combining the CDR3 with reference TRBV18 and TRBJ2-5 gives the whole variable domain NAGVMQNPRHLVRRRGQEARLRCSPMKGHSHVYWYRQLPEEGLKFMVYLQKENIIDESGMPKERFSAEFPKEGPSILRIQQVVRGDSAAYFCASSPILAGEAETQYFGPGTRLLVL.

This chain links TRBV23-1 with TRBJ2-5; 7 positions match TRBD1. TRBV23-1 is classed as an ORF, of uncertain function. With 8 bases clipped from V and 5 bases from J, the junction kept 8 bases outside the gene matches. CDR3 length: 13 residues. CDR3 bases: TGCGCCAGCGAAGCACAGGGGAAGGAGACCCAGTACTTC. Protein product: CASEAQGKETQYF.

CDR3 coding DNA: TGTGCCAGCAGCTTCCCCCGGGGGCGTGGTACCGGGGAGCTGTTTTTT. Translated: CASSFPRGRGTGELFF. The chain employs TRBV7-2 and TRBJ2-2; D tentatively fits TRBD1 or TRBD2 (6 bases each). V was trimmed by 3 bases and J by 5 bases, leaving 16 bases between them. Germline CDR1 SGHTA, CDR2 FQGNSA. The CDR3 is made up of 16 amino acids.

V and J are TRBV30 and TRBJ2-1; tentatively, D is TRBD1 or TRBD2 (5 bases each). Germline CDR1 GTSNPN, CDR2 SVGIG (reference sequence). The CDR3 sequence is 14 residues long. Trimming removed 2 bases at V and 7 bases at J, with 15 bases between. The CDR3 bases are TGTGCCTGGAGTTTGGGATGGGGGAGTAATGAGCAGTTCTTC. Its translation: CAWSLGWGSNEQFF.

The J gene is TRBJ2-2, the V gene TRBV4-3; 12 bases match TRBD1. The CDR3 totals 17 residues. V shed 1 base and J 5 bases; nucleotides not matched to a gene: 5. The germline CDR1 and CDR2 sequences are LGHNA and YSLEER. As DNA, the CDR3 is TGCGCCAGCAGCCAAGCGGGGACAGGGGGCAGGACCGGGGAGCTGTTTTTT. Its protein is CASSQAGTGGRTGELFF.

This clonotype was seen more than once but under ten times. The chain has TRBV12-3 or TRBV12-4 and TRBJ1-6, with 11 bases aligning to TRBD1. V trimming: 3 bases; J trimming: 6 bases; junction bases outside the gene matches: 7. The CDR3 is made up of 17 amino acids. CDR3 in DNA: TGTGCCAGCAGTTTGGGTAGGACAGGGGGCGGTAATTCACCCCTCCACTTT. Its translation is CASSLGRTGGGNSPLHF.

This clonotype was counted ten times or more. The chain is built from TRBV6-5 and TRBJ2-2, with unresolved D. Per germline, CDR1 MNHEY and CDR2 SVGAGI. This CDR3 comprises 12 residues. V was trimmed by 0 bases and J by 6 bases, leaving 2 bases between them. The CDR3 sequence: CASSYSAGELFF. CDR3 sequence (DNA): TGTGCCAGCAGTTACTCAGCCGGGGAGCTGTTTTTT.

This clonotype was found a few times. V and J are TRBV7-8 and TRBJ1-6, with D maybe TRBD1 (6 bases). The CDR3 totals 16 residues. V lost 8 bases and J lost 6, with 20 bases in between. The V gene's germline CDR1 is SGHVS and CDR2 FQNEAQ. CDR3 DNA sequence: TGTGCCAGCTTTACAGGGCACAACCTCCTTAATTCACCCCTCCACTTT. Translated, it gives CASFTGHNLLNSPLHF.

The chain uses TRBV5-5 and TRBJ2-1; D uncertain. The CDR3 contains 15 residues. The V end was cut by 4 bases, the J end by 4 bases, with 15 bases between. Germline assignment: CDR1 SGHKS and CDR2 YYEKEE (reference sequence). This CDR3 reads CASSRLIEAYNEQFF. The CDR3 DNA reads TGTGCCAGCAGCCGTTTAATAGAGGCTTACAATGAGCAGTTCTTC.

V is TRBV5-1 and J is TRBJ2-7; D call uncertain. V was trimmed by 0 bases and J by 2 bases, leaving 9 bases between them. Germline values: CDR1 SGHRS, CDR2 YFSETQ. The CDR3 extends over 14 amino acids. The CDR3 spells CASSLAQLPYEQYF. CDR3 nucleotides: TGCGCCAGCAGCTTGGCACAGCTCCCCTACGAGCAGTACTTC.

This clonotype turned up a few times. The chain carries TRBV10-3 and TRBJ2-5, with D possibly matching TRBD1 (5 bases). CDR3 length: 14 residues. Germline-derived CDR1 and CDR2 are ENHRY and SYGVKD. Trimming removed 2 bases at V and 1 base at J, with 8 bases between. DNA for the CDR3: TGTGCCATCAGTGAGGGGGCTTCCCAAGAGACCCAGTACTTC. Protein product: CAISEGASQETQYF.

The rearrangement uses TRBV6-2 or TRBV6-3 and TRBJ2-1; no clear D. The length of the CDR3 is 17 residues. From germline, CDR1 is MNHEY and CDR2 SVGEGT. Trimming pared 3 bases from V and 3 bases from J, leaving 18 bases between. CDR3 protein: CASSYLSGHPIYNEQFF. CDR3 nucleotide sequence: TGTGCCAGCAGTTATTTAAGTGGGCATCCGATCTACAATGAGCAGTTCTTC.

The CDR3 protein is CASSRVGGGNTGELFF. The CDR3 DNA reads as TGTGCCAGCAGCCGGGTAGGGGGCGGGAACACCGGGGAGCTGTTTTTT. The J gene is TRBJ2-2, the V gene TRBV6-1; the match to TRBD1 covers 7 bases. The V gene's germline CDR1 is MNHNS and CDR2 SASEGT. With V trimmed by 6 bases and J by 1 base, 8 bases remained unmatched. The CDR3 is 16 residues long.

The chain uses TRBV4-2 and TRBJ2-5; weak D call: TRBD2 (6 bases). V gave up 0 bases and J gave up 0 bases, with 17 bases separating them. CDR3 size: 18 residues. Germline CDR1 is LGHNA and CDR2 is YNFKEQ. CDR3 sequence: CASSQEGGVAAYQETQYF. In nucleotides, the CDR3 is TGTGCCAGCAGCCAAGAAGGCGGGGTAGCGGCGTACCAAGAGACCCAGTACTTC.

The chain couples TRBV7-2 to TRBJ1-5; D unclear. Germline loops: CDR1 SGHTA, CDR2 FQGNSA. CDR3 length: 15 amino acids. V lost 1 base and J lost 0, with 7 bases in between. Here the CDR3 reads CASSLVMNSNQPQHF. CDR3 coding DNA: TGTGCCAGCAGCTTAGTCATGAATAGCAATCAGCCCCAGCATTTT.

The CDR3 here is CSARPRQGGWYEQYF. CDR3 in DNA: TGCAGTGCTAGACCTCGACAGGGCGGGTGGTACGAGCAGTACTTC. The V gene is TRBV20-1, the J gene TRBJ2-7; TRBD1 agrees at 7 bases. The CDR3 covers 15 residues. Germline V lookup: CDR1 DFQATT, CDR2 SNEGSKA (reference sequence). V lost 2 bases, J lost 4 bases, and 11 bases stayed unmatched.

V and J are TRBV28 and TRBJ2-7; the D gene is possibly TRBD2 (5 bases). The CDR3 sequence is 14 residues long. The germline CDR1 and CDR2 sequences are MDHEN and SYDVKM. V was shortened by 2 bases and J by 2 bases, with 10 bases between the two germline ends. The CDR3 DNA reads TGTGCCAGCAGTTTACCCTTGGGAGCCTACGAGCAGTACTTC. Translated: CASSLPLGAYEQYF.

This clonotype has only a few counts. This chain uses TRBV20-1 with TRBJ2-7; a possible D gene is TRBD2 (5 bases). Germline loops: CDR1 DFQATT, CDR2 SNEGSKA (reference sequence). The CDR3 has 15 amino acids. V was cut by 0 bases and J by 0 bases, with 12 bases left in between. In nucleotides, the CDR3 is TGCAGTGCTAGAGAGGGGAGTAGAACCTCCTACGAGCAGTACTTC. Its protein product is CSAREGSRTSYEQYF.

This clonotype was counted between two and nine times. V is TRBV19 and J is TRBJ2-1; 8 bases match TRBD1. The CDR3 runs 15 residues. V was pared by 1 base and J by 3 bases, with 2 bases of the junction left unmatched. Per the germline V gene, CDR1 is LNHDA and CDR2 is SQIVND (reference sequence). The CDR3 here is CASSIGTGYYNEQFF. The CDR3 DNA reads as TGTGCCAGTAGTATAGGGACAGGGTACTACAATGAGCAGTTCTTC.

CDR3 residues: CASITAGEAEQFF. The CDR3 bases are TGTGCCAGCATAACAGCGGGGGAGGCGGAGCAGTTCTTC. This chain connects TRBV2 to TRBJ2-1; 8 nucleotides align to TRBD2. Trimming removed 7 bases from V and 10 bases from J; junction bases left unmatched: 9. This CDR3 has 13 amino acids. CDR1 SNHLY and CDR2 FYNNEI come from the germline V gene.

This clonotype was recorded a few times. The chain joins TRBV29-1 to TRBJ2-7; 10 bases align to TRBD2. Germline V CDR1 and CDR2: SQVTM, ANQGSEA. The V and J ends lost 4 bases and 0 bases, in that order; junction bases with no gene match: 3. CDR3 length equals 14 residues. CDR3 sequence: CSVGTSGGSYEQYF. The CDR3 DNA sequence: TGCAGCGTTGGGACTAGCGGCGGCTCCTACGAGCAGTACTTC.

A few counts support this clonotype. The chain recombines TRBV12-3 or TRBV12-4 with TRBJ2-3; the D call may be TRBD1 or TRBD2 (6 bases each). This CDR3 has 14 residues. V was clipped by 10 bases and J by 2 bases, with 16 bases between them. The CDR3 DNA reads as TGTGCCACAGGTTGGGGGGCCCTCACAGATACGCAGTATTTT. It yields the protein CATGWGALTDTQYF.

A few counts support this clonotype. The rearrangement joins TRBV6-2 or TRBV6-3 to TRBJ2-7; tentative D call: TRBD1 (6 bases). CDR1 and CDR2 (germline): MNHEY, SVGEGT. V gave up 7 bases and J gave up 2 bases, with 18 bases separating them. This CDR3 spans 15 amino acids. CDR3 DNA sequence: TGTGCCAGCACCGACGGTGACAGGCCACCCTACGAGCAGTACTTC. Protein sequence: CASTDGDRPPYEQYF.

V usage is TRBV27 and J usage is TRBJ2-7; 9 bases line up with TRBD1. Looked up from germline, CDR1 is MNHEY and CDR2 is SMNVEV (reference sequence). The V gene end was trimmed by 6 bases and the J gene end by 3 bases; junction bases not matched to a gene: 9. The CDR3 covers 15 residues. The CDR3 bases are TGTGCCAGCAGAATGGTACCGGGACAGGGCTACGAGCAGTACTTC. Translating gives CASRMVPGQGYEQYF.

The chain recombines TRBV7-8 with TRBJ2-3, with a possible D match to TRBD2 (5 bases). The CDR3 is 15 residues long. Germline V gives CDR1 SGHVS, CDR2 FQNEAQ. Trimming shortened V by 3 bases and J by 0 bases, and 10 bases separated the two germline ends. In DNA form, the CDR3 reads TGTGCCAGCAGCTTCCTGGCTAGCAGCACAGATACGCAGTATTTT. Translating it yields CASSFLASSTDTQYF.

The chain uses TRBV6-8 and TRBJ1-2; D possibly corresponds to TRBD1 (5 bases). Trimming took 5 bases from V and 2 from J, leaving 12 bases between them. Per the germline V gene, CDR1 is MNHGY and CDR2 is SAAAGT. This CDR3 is 14 amino acids long. This CDR3 reads CASSKKSGNYGYTF. CDR3 nucleotides: TGTGCCAGCAGTAAAAAGTCAGGGAACTATGGCTACACCTTC.

This chain joins TRBV4-1 and TRBJ2-4, with D perhaps assigned TRBD1 or TRBD2 (6 bases each). Germline loops: CDR1 MGHRA, CDR2 YSYEKL. The CDR3 is 16 amino acids. V lost 1 base to trimming and J lost 1 base, with 11 bases between them. CDR3 sequence reads: CASSQGGAYAKNIQYF. CDR3 coding DNA: TGCGCCAGCAGCCAAGGGGGGGCCTACGCCAAAAACATTCAGTACTTC.

This clonotype was seen more than once but under ten times. The chain links TRBV29-1 to TRBJ2-3; 10 bases map to TRBD2. V was clipped by 8 bases and J by 4 bases; unmatched bases: 21. Per the germline V gene, CDR1 is SQVTM and CDR2 is ANQGSEA. The CDR3 covers 18 residues. The CDR3 coding sequence is TGCAGCTCCCGCGGGATTACTAGCGGGAAGGTAGTAGCAGATACGCAGTATTTT. Translation gives CSSRGITSGKVVADTQYF.

The J gene is TRBJ1-2, the V gene TRBV5-1; D might be TRBD1 (5 bases). Trimming removed 3 bases at V and 4 bases at J, with 13 bases between. The CDR3 is 14 residues long. Per the germline V gene, CDR1 is SGHRS and CDR2 is YFSETQ. The CDR3 sequence: CASSSIGTAYGYTF. CDR3 sequence (DNA): TGCGCCAGCAGCTCGATCGGGACGGCCTATGGCTACACCTTC.